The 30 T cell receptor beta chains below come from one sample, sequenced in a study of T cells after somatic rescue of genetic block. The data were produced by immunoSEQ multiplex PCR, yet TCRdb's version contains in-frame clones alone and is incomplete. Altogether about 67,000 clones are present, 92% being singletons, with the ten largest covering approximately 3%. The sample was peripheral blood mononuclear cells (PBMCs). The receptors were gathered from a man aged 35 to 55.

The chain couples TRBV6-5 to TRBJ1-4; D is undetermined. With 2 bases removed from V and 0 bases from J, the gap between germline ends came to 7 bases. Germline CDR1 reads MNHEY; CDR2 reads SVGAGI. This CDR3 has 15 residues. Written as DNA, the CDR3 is TGTGCCAGCAGTTACCAGGAGGCAACTAATGAAAAACTGTTTTTT. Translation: CASSYQEATNEKLFF.

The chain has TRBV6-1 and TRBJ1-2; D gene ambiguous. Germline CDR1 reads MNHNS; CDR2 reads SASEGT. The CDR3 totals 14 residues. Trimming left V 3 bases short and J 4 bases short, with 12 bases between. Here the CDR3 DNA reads TGTGCCAGCAGTGACTCTAGCAGGATCTATGGCTACACCTTC. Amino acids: CASSDSSRIYGYTF.

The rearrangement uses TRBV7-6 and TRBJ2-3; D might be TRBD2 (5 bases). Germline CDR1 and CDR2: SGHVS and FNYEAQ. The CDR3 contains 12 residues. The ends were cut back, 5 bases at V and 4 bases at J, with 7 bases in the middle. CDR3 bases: TGTGCCAGCAGCCTGCGGGCAGATACGCAGTATTTT. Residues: CASSLRADTQYF.

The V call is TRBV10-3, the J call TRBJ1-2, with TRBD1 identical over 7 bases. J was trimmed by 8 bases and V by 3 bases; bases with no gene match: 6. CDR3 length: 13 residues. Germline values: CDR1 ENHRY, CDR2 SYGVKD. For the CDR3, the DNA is TGTGCCATCAGTGATTGGACAGGCCTCGGCTACACCTTC. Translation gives CAISDWTGLGYTF.

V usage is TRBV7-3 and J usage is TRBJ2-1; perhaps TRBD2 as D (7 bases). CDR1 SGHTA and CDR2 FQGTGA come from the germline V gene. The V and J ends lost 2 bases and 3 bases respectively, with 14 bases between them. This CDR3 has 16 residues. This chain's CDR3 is CASSLDAGALYNEQFF. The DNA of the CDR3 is TGTGCCAGCAGCTTAGACGCGGGGGCCCTCTACAATGAGCAGTTCTTC.

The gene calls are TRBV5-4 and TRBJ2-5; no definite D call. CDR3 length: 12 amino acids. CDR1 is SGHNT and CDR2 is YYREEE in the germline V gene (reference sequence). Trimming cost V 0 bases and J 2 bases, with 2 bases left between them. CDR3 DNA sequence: TGTGCCAGCAGCTTGGTTCAAGAGACCCAGTACTTC. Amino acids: CASSLVQETQYF.

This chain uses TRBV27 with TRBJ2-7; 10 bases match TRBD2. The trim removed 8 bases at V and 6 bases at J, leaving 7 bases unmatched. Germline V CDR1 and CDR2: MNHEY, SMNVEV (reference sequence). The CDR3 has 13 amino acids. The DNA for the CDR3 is TGTGCCAGCCGGGCCAGCGGGAGGGCCGAGCAGTACTTC. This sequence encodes CASRASGRAEQYF.

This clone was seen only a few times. CDR3 nucleotides: TGTGCCAGCAGTTACCGGGCTAGCGAGTACCAAGAGACCCAGTACTTC. Translated, it gives CASSYRASEYQETQYF. The rearrangement links TRBV6-5 to TRBJ2-5, with D possibly matching TRBD2 (6 bases). Germline CDR1 reads MNHEY; CDR2 reads SVGAGI. The CDR3 consists of 16 residues. Trimming removed 2 bases at V and 0 bases at J, with 13 bases between.

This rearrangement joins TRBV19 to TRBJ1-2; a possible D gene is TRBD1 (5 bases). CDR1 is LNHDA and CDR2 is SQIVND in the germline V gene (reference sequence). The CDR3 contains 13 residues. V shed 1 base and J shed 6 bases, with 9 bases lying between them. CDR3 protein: CASSIARAHGYTF. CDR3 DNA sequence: TGTGCCAGTAGTATAGCCAGGGCCCATGGCTACACCTTC.

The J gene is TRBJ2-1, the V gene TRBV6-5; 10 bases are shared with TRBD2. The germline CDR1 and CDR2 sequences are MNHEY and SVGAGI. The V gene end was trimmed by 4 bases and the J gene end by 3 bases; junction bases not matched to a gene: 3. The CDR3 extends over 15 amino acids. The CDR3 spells CASSFLAGVYNEQFF. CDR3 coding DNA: TGTGCCAGCAGTTTTCTAGCGGGAGTCTACAATGAGCAGTTCTTC.

The CDR3 sequence: CASSTGGRGGETQYF. Here the CDR3 DNA reads TGTGCCAGCAGTACAGGGGGCCGAGGTGGGGAGACCCAGTACTTC. This chain uses TRBV2 with TRBJ2-5; 9 bases align to TRBD1. Germline values: CDR1 SNHLY, CDR2 FYNNEI. J lost 5 bases, V lost 5 bases, and 9 bases had no gene match. The CDR3 has 15 amino acids. Complete variable domain (other parts from reference TRBV2 and TRBJ2-5): EPEVTQTPSHQVTQMGQEVILRCVPISNHLYFYWYRQILGQKVEFLVSFYNNEISEKSEIFDDQFSVERPDGSNFTLKIRSTKLEDSAMYFCASSTGGRGGETQYFGPGTRLLVL.

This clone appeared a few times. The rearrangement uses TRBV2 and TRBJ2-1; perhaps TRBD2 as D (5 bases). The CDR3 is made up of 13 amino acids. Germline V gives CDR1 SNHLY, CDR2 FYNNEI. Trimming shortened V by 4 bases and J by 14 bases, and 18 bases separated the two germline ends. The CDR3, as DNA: TGTGCCAGCAGTGGGAGAGGTCTCGCGGAGGAGTTCTTC. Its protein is CASSGRGLAEEFF.

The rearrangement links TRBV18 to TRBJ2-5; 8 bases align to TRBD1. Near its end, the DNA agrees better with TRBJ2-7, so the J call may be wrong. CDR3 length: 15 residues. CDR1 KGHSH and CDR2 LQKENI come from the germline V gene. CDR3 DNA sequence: TGTGCCAGCTCCCGAGGGGCAGGGGGCCGATACGAGCAGTACTTC. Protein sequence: CASSRGAGGRYEQYF.

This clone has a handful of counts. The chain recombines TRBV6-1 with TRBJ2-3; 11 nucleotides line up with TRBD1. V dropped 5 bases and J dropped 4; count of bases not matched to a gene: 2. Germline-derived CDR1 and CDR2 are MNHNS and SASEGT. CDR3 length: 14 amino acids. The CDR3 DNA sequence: TGTGCCAGCAGTCCGGGACAGGGGGCAGATACGCAGTATTTT. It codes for CASSPGQGADTQYF.

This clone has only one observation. CDR3 sequence (DNA): TGCGCCAGCAGCCAAGAAAGACAGTGGGGGGAAAAACTGTTTTTT. Its translation: CASSQERQWGEKLFF. The V and J genes are TRBV4-1 and TRBJ1-4, with D perhaps TRBD1 (5 bases). This CDR3 has 15 amino acids. Germline V gene data show CDR1 as MGHRA and CDR2 as YSYEKL. Trimming stripped 0 bases from V and 8 bases from J, with 13 bases between.

The CDR3 region has the DNA TGCGCCAGCAGCTTTGGGGGAAGGGGGACCGGGGAGCTGTTTTTT. It specifies CASSFGGRGTGELFF. The V gene is TRBV5-1, the J gene TRBJ2-2; D possibly corresponds to TRBD1 (6 bases). This CDR3 is built from 15 residues. The V gene lost 2 bases and the J gene lost 5 bases, with 13 bases spanning the gap. Germline CDR1 reads SGHRS; CDR2 reads YFSETQ.

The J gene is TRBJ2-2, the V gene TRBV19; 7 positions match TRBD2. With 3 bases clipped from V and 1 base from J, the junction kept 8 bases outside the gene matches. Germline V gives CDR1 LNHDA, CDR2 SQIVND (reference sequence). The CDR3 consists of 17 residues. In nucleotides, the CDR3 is TGTGCCAGTAGTATGGGGGGGACGCGGAGGAACACCGGGGAGCTGTTTTTT. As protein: CASSMGGTRRNTGELFF.

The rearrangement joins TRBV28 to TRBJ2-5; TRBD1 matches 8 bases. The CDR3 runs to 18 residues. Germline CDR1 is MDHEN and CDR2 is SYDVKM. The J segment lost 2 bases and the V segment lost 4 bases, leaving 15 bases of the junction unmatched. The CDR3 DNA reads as TGTGCCAGCAGTTCCTCCAGACAGGGGCCCATACCACAAGAGACCCAGTACTTC. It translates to CASSSSRQGPIPQETQYF. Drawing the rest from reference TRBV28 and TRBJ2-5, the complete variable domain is DVKVTQSSRYLVKRTGEKVFLECVQDMDHENMFWYRQDPGLGLRLIYFSYDVKMKEKGDIPEGYSVSREKKERFSLILESASTNQTSMYLCASSSSRQGPIPQETQYFGPGTRLLVL.

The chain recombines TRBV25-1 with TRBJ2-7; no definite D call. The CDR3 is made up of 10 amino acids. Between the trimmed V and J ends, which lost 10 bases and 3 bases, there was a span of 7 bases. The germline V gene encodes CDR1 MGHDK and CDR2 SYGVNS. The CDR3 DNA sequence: TGTGCCAACCGCTACTACGAGCAGTACTTC. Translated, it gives CANRYYEQYF.

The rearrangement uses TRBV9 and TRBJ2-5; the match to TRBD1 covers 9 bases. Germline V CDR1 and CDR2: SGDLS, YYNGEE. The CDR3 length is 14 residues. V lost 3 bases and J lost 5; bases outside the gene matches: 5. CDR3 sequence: CASSGDRAEETQYF. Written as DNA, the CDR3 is TGTGCCAGCAGCGGGGACAGGGCGGAGGAGACCCAGTACTTC.

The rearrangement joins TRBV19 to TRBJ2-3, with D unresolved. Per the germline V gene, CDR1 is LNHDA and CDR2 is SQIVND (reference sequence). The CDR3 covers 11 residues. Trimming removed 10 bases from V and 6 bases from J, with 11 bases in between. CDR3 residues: CATERFDTQYF. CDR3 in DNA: TGTGCCACCGAGAGATTTGATACGCAGTATTTT.

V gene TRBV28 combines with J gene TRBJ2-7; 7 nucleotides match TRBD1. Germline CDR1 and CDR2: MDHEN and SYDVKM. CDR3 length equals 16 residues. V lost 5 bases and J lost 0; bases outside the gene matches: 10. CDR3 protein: CASSPADRVSSYEQYF. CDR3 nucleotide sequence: TGTGCCAGCAGTCCGGCCGACAGGGTTTCCTCCTACGAGCAGTACTTC.

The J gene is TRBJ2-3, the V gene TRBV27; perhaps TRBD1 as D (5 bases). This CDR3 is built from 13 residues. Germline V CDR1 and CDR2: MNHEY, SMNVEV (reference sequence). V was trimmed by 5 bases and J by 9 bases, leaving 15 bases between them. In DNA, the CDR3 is TGTGCCAGCAGTCCCGGCCAGCCAGGGACGCAGTATTTT. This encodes CASSPGQPGTQYF.

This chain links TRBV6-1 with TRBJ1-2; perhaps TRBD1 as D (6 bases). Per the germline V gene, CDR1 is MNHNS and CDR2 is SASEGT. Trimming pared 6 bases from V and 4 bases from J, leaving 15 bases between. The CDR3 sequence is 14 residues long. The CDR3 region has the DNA TGTGCCAGCAGCTTGGCGGGACAAGGCTATGGCTACACCTTC. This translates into CASSLAGQGYGYTF.

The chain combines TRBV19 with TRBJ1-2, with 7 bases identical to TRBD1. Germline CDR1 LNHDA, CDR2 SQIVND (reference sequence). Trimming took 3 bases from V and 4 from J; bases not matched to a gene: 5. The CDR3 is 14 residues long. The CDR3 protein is CASSMPGQFYGYTF. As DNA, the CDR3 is TGTGCCAGTAGTATGCCGGGACAGTTCTATGGCTACACCTTC. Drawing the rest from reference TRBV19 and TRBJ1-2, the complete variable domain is DGGITQSPKYLFRKEGQNVTLSCEQNLNHDAMYWYRQDPGQGLRLIYYSQIVNDFQKGDIAEGYSVSREKKESFPLTVTSAQKNPTAFYLCASSMPGQFYGYTFGSGTRLTVV.

CDR3 sequence (DNA): TGTGCCAGCAGCTTAGAACAGGGGGCGCAGACTGAAGCTTTCTTT. It specifies CASSLEQGAQTEAFF. The chain joins TRBV7-2 to TRBJ1-1; 9 positions agree with TRBD1. CDR1 and CDR2 (germline): SGHTA, FQGNSA. The J segment lost 5 bases and the V segment lost 1 base, leaving 5 bases of the junction unmatched. There are 15 residues in the CDR3.

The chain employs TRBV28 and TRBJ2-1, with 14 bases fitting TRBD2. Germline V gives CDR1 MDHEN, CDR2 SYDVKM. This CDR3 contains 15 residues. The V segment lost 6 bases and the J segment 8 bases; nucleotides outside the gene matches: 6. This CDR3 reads CASRLGLAGGDEQFF. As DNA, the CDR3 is TGTGCCAGCAGACTTGGACTAGCGGGAGGCGATGAGCAGTTCTTC.

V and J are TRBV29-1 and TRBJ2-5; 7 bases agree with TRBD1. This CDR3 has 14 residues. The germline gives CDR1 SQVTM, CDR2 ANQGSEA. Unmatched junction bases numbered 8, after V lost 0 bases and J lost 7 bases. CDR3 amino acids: CSVEDYGTGATQYF. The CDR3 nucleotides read TGCAGCGTTGAAGATTACGGAACAGGGGCGACCCAGTACTTC.

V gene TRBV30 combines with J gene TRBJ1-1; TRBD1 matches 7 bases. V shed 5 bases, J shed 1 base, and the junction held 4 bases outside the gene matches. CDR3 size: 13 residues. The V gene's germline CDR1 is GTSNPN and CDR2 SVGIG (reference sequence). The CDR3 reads CAWGGGRNTEAFF. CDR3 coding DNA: TGTGCCTGGGGAGGGGGCCGGAACACTGAAGCTTTCTTT.

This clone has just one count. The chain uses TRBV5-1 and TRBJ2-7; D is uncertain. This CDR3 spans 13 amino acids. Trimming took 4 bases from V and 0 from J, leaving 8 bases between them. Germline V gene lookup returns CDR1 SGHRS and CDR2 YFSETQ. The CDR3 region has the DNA TGCGCCAGCAGCCTTAGGTACTCCTACGAGCAGTACTTC. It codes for CASSLRYSYEQYF.